A selection of T cell receptor beta chains follows, all from one sample in a study of cytomegalovirus exposure and HLA in healthy donors. The table came from immunoSEQ multiplex PCR; TCRdb's copy has only in-frame clones and leaves some out. The sample includes 110,000 to 150,000 clones, 75% to 90% of them seen just once. The sequencing sample was made of PBMCs. These receptors all come from a female donor in good health and CMV-seronegative. Each CDR3 is given with its conserved first and last residue. A D gene is named only where the DNA matches it firmly. The listing skips clone size in some rows; elsewhere it reads once, few, many or a size class.

clone_size: .; v_call: TRBV28; d_call: .; j_call: TRBJ2-5; cdr3_aa: CASTQPRGFETQYF; cdr3_nt: TGTGCCAGCACCCAACCTAGGGGCTTTGAGACCCAGTACTTC
clone_size: .; v_call: TRBV6-1; d_call: .; j_call: TRBJ2-3; cdr3_aa: CASSERTVLGADTQYF; cdr3_nt: TGTGCCAGCAGCGAAAGGACAGTACTAGGGGCGGATACGCAGTATTTT
clone_size: .; v_call: TRBV12-5; d_call: .; j_call: TRBJ2-3; cdr3_aa: CASGLYDLGGRYTDTQYF; cdr3_nt: TGTGCTAGTGGTTTGTACGATTTGGGAGGCAGGTACACAGATACGCAGTATTTT
clone_size: .; v_call: TRBV5-1; d_call: .; j_call: TRBJ1-5; cdr3_aa: CASSLDGSNQPQHF; cdr3_nt: TGCGCCAGCAGCTTGGACGGGAGCAATCAGCCCCAGCATTTT
clone_size: .; v_call: TRBV28; d_call: TRBD1; j_call: TRBJ2-2; cdr3_aa: CASSLRTGGHGELFF; cdr3_nt: TGTGCCAGCAGTTTACGGACAGGGGGCCACGGGGAGCTGTTTTTT
clone_size: .; v_call: TRBV7-2; d_call: TRBD1; j_call: TRBJ1-5; cdr3_aa: CASSFGQGLNQPQHF; cdr3_nt: TGTGCCAGCAGCTTTGGACAGGGCCTTAATCAGCCCCAGCATTTT
clone_size: .; v_call: TRBV29-1; d_call: .; j_call: TRBJ2-2; cdr3_aa: CSVDYTGELFF; cdr3_nt: TGCAGCGTTGACTACACCGGGGAGCTGTTTTTT
clone_size: .; v_call: TRBV28; d_call: TRBD1; j_call: TRBJ1-2; cdr3_aa: CASSLRTGGSRPLLNYGYTF; cdr3_nt: TGTGCCAGCAGTTTACGGACAGGCGGAAGTAGGCCTCTCCTTAACTATGGCTACACCTTC
clone_size: .; v_call: TRBV2; d_call: .; j_call: TRBJ1-2; cdr3_aa: CASSEASYGYTF; cdr3_nt: TGTGCCAGCAGTGAGGCAAGCTATGGCTACACCTTC
clone_size: .; v_call: TRBV7-7; d_call: TRBD1; j_call: TRBJ2-5; cdr3_aa: CASSLTGQYQETQYF; cdr3_nt: TGTGCCAGCAGCTTAACGGGACAGTACCAAGAGACCCAGTACTTC
clone_size: few; v_call: TRBV6-1; d_call: .; j_call: TRBJ2-6; cdr3_aa: CASSEAKSSGANVLTF; cdr3_nt: TGTGCCAGCAGTGAAGCCAAGAGCTCTGGGGCCAACGTCCTGACTTTC
clone_size: .; v_call: TRBV19; d_call: .; j_call: TRBJ2-5; cdr3_aa: CASKEWTGQQETQYF; cdr3_nt: TGTGCCAGTAAGGAGTGGACGGGACAACAAGAGACCCAGTACTTC
clone_size: .; v_call: TRBV5-6; d_call: .; j_call: TRBJ2-5; cdr3_aa: CASSLGQIQETQYF; cdr3_nt: TGTGCCAGCAGCTTGGGACAGATACAAGAGACCCAGTACTTC
clone_size: .; v_call: TRBV30; d_call: .; j_call: TRBJ1-1; cdr3_aa: CAWTPPGHQNTEAFF; cdr3_nt: TGTGCCTGGACTCCCCCGGGACATCAGAACACTGAAGCTTTCTTT